This entry features one TCR beta chain sequence. The antigen remains unidentified. The sample is drawn from a study of identical twins. TCRdb analysed the 5' RACE reads with MiXCR anew, one entry per CDR3 protein. The sample yields about 490,000 distinct CDR3 sequences, roughly 15% seen once. V dropped 3 bases and J dropped 5 bases, with 13 bases sitting between them. CDR3 length equals 14 residues. Whole-study results and caveats: Recombination models fit unrelated individuals' TCR alpha sharing but underestimated twins'. The study based its conclusions on cross-sectional statistical analysis and did not follow the same donors.

These sequences were also reported in another study, on yellow fever vaccine responses in identical twins.

The genes are TRBV12-3 or TRBV12-4 and TRBJ2-5; weak D call: TRBD1 (6 bases). Sequenced sample: CD4+ T cells sorted from blood. The sequence was collected from a woman younger than 35 in good health. The CDR3 here is CASSFIGRGETQYF. In DNA form, the CDR3 reads TGTGCCAGCAGTTTTATCGGCAGGGGTGAGACCCAGTACTTC.